This TCR beta chain was identified during a study of CXCR3-negative and CXCR3-positive naive CD8 T cells (dated by TCRdb to about 2019). The study in broad terms: In total, about 135 million TRB reads were obtained, corresponding to roughly 1.5 +/- 0.3 million reads per library. Diversity and physicochemical repertoire analyses were performed on about 12 donors pooled from two independent experiments. The TRBV-TRBJ cluster analysis covered naive subsets from about 5 donors and memory cells from 3 donors.

Worth noting for this clonotype: The antigen it recognizes is unknown.

Its CDR3 holds 12 amino acids, cysteine through phenylalanine. The record lacks a DNA sequence. Per the germline V gene (reference sequence), MNHEY is the CDR1 and SMNVEV is the CDR2. Each CD8+ T cell subset was flow-sorted in triplicate, with approximately 300,000 cells per subset placed directly into RLT lysis buffer. To keep memory contaminants out, a stringent definition of naive CD8+ T cells was applied: CD45RO-CCR7+CD27+CD95-. Using standard density gradient centrifugation, peripheral blood mononuclear cells were isolated from buffy coats. Naive CXCR3-negative and CXCR3-positive CD8+ T cells were flow-sorted on a FACSAria III. Total RNA was extracted from sorted cells using an RNeasy Mini Kit. Paper-wide results and their limitations: Comparably high repertoire diversity was found in both naive subsets, whereas much lower repertoire diversity was found in memory CD8+ T cells. Because CXCR3 expression was partially decreased after cryopreservation, freshly isolated PBMCs were used for most assays. Naive CXCR3-negative and CXCR3-positive cells from the same donor showed similar TRBV-TRBJ usage, whereas memory cells showed distinct patterns. Because surface CD5, which has been linked to self-reactivity in mice, was comparable between naive subsets, TCR interaction strength was also inferred from TRB CDR3 physicochemical properties. Compared with CXCR3-negative naive cells, CXCR3-positive naive cells had TRB CDR3s with higher hydrophobicity (lower Kidera factor 4), lower energy, and higher strength and volume indices.

The sample was run on a NextSeq 550. The Human TCR Profiling Kit (MiLaboratory) was used to prepare UMI-labeled 5' RACE TRB cDNA libraries. cDNA synthesis used the entire amount of extracted RNA, and PCR amplification then used the entire amount of cDNA produced. Libraries were prepared in parallel with an identical number of PCR cycles. The source study handled its data this way. With a requirement of at least two reads per UMI, MIGEC and MiXCR extracted about 50,000 +/- 10,000 unique UMI-labeled TRB cDNA molecules per library. On average, each library contained approximately 40,000 +/- 10,000 functional in-frame TRB CDR3 nucleotide clonotypes without stop codons. Diversity metrics, including normalized Shannon-Wiener and Chao1, were computed in VDJtools after downsampling to 5000 UMI-labeled TRB molecules per sample. VDJtools computed clonotype-size-weighted physicochemical properties of the central five CDR3 residues: interaction energy, strength, volume and Kidera factor 4. TCRdb reprocessed the reads into one record per CDR3 protein sequence, lacking DNA. The V and J calls reflect TCRdb's pipeline rather than the authors' work. Per the sample table, the count is 150,000 to 170,000 distinct CDR3 sequences. 0.45% to 0.55% of the sample is in the top ten clones.

The TCR was taken from a human donor in good health. Some clones in this sample may be carry-over from other donors' samples. The chain employs TRBV27 and TRBJ1-5. Material for sequencing was naive CXCR3+ CD8+ T cells from blood. The sample's cell subset or site, from its label and the paper: CD45RO-CCR7+CD27+CD95- naive CD8+ T cells expressing CXCR3 (TNR3+). The CDR3 amino acid sequence is: CASSQSNQPQHF.